This T cell receptor (beta chain) was retrieved from a study of blood T cell repertoires in COVID-19. For the study at large: Samples of COVID-19 (acute and convalescent) were obtained from the United States, Italy and Spain.

Sequenced by immunoSEQ multiplex PCR; TCRdb stores in-frame clones only, minus some. This sample has 150,000 to 200,000 clones, with 86% found just once. This CDR3 has 15 residues. Trimming at V came to 6 bases and at J to 1 base, leaving 6 bases not matched to a gene. Germline CDR1 MNHEY, CDR2 SVGAGI. The receptor was derived from an older woman with acute or convalescent COVID-19. Sequenced input: peripheral blood. The gene calls are TRBV6-5 and TRBJ1-3, with TRBD1 identical over 7 bases. This CDR3 is CASSYTGVSGNTIYF. Here the CDR3 DNA reads TGTGCCAGCAGCTATACAGGGGTGTCTGGAAACACCATATATTTT.